This T cell receptor (beta chain) was retrieved from a study of beta chain features in type 1 diabetes. Isolated RNA was reverse transcribed in full, so expressed TCRB transcripts were sequenced. Some clones are missing from TCRdb's copy, which holds only in-frame ones; the method was immunoSEQ multiplex PCR. The data hold roughly 140,000 clones, with roughly 50% observed a single time. The CDR3 spans 18 residues. Germline assignment: CDR1 MNHNS and CDR2 SASEGT. With 1 base clipped from V and 2 bases from J, the junction kept 12 bases outside the gene matches. The TCR sequence derives from a man aged 18 to 29 in good health. The V gene is TRBV6-1, the J gene TRBJ2-3, with 7 bases identical to TRBD1. Material: Tregs from blood. The CDR3 DNA follows: TGTGCCAGCAGTGAAGTTGAGAGGGGGCGAGCCTCCACAGATACGCAGTATTTT. Protein: CASSEVERGRASTDTQYF.